One and the same sample provided the 9 T cell receptor beta chains below, sequenced in a study of blood T cell repertoires in COVID-19. Repertoires were generated with immunoSEQ multiplex PCR, while TCRdb's copy carries only in-frame clones and drops some. Found here are about 190,000 clones, less than 85% of them singletons; the top ten hold approximately 15%. Material for sequencing was peripheral blood. The source is a man aged 50-59 years who had recovered from COVID-19.

This sequence joins TRBV7-8 and TRBJ1-5; weak D call: TRBD1 (6 bases). In germline, CDR1 is SGHVS, CDR2 FQNEAQ. Between the trimmed V and J ends, which lost 1 base and 7 bases, there was a span of 14 bases. The CDR3 runs to 15 residues. CDR3 DNA: TGTGCCAGCAGCTTAGTTGGGGGTGGGGGCCAGCCCCAGCATTTT. Protein product: CASSLVGGGGQPQHF.

The rearrangement joins TRBV5-6 to TRBJ1-1; TRBD1 might be the D (5 bases). CDR1 SGHDT and CDR2 YYEEEE come from the germline V gene. Trimming took 0 bases from V and 3 from J, leaving 15 bases between them. The CDR3 spans 16 residues. This chain's CDR3 is CASSLEGAGWYTEAFF. The CDR3 DNA sequence: TGTGCCAGCAGCTTGGAAGGTGCAGGGTGGTACACTGAAGCTTTCTTT.

The chain joins TRBV20-1 to TRBJ2-5; TRBD2 matches 14 bases. This CDR3 comprises 16 residues. V was pared by 3 bases and J by 3 bases, with 6 bases of the junction left unmatched. Germline V gives CDR1 DFQATT, CDR2 SNEGSKA (reference sequence). CDR3 DNA: TGCAGTGCTAGTTTTGGGACTAGCGGGAGTGAAGAGACCCAGTACTTC. As protein: CSASFGTSGSEETQYF.

This clone was detected only once. The chain is built from TRBV18 and TRBJ2-3; D remains ambiguous. This CDR3 is 15 amino acids long. Trimming took 1 base from V and 0 from J, leaving 8 bases between them. CDR1 KGHSH and CDR2 LQKENI come from the germline V gene. The CDR3, as DNA: TGTGCCAGCTCACCACGGCTAGTTAGCACAGATACGCAGTATTTT. It specifies CASSPRLVSTDTQYF. Combining the CDR3 with reference TRBV18 and TRBJ2-3 gives the whole variable domain NAGVMQNPRHLVRRRGQEARLRCSPMKGHSHVYWYRQLPEEGLKFMVYLQKENIIDESGMPKERFSAEFPKEGPSILRIQQVVRGDSAAYFCASSPRLVSTDTQYFGPGTRLTVL.

This rearrangement joins TRBV4-1 to TRBJ1-1; TRBD1 might be the D (5 bases). Germline CDR1 MGHRA, CDR2 YSYEKL. CDR3 length equals 15 residues. Trimming stripped 3 bases from V and 9 bases from J, with 20 bases between. CDR3 sequence: CASSQAEGVPLQAFF. In nucleotides, the CDR3 is TGCGCCAGCAGCCAGGCTGAAGGGGTCCCGCTGCAAGCTTTCTTT.

V and J are TRBV5-1 and TRBJ2-7; 9 bases are a match to TRBD1. The CDR3 totals 16 residues. Germline values: CDR1 SGHRS, CDR2 YFSETQ. Trimming removed 2 bases from V and 2 bases from J; junction bases left unmatched: 8. CDR3 sequence reads: CASSFSRDRVPYEQYF. The CDR3 DNA is TGCGCCAGCAGCTTTTCCCGGGACAGGGTCCCCTACGAGCAGTACTTC.

The rearrangement links TRBV29-1 to TRBJ2-2, with D possibly being TRBD1 (6 bases). The CDR3 totals 16 residues. Trimming removed 7 bases from V and 6 bases from J, with 24 bases in between. Germline CDR1 and CDR2: SQVTM and ANQGSEA. The CDR3 region is CSAEDRQASNPGELFF. In DNA form, the CDR3 reads TGCAGCGCCGAGGACCGACAGGCCTCTAACCCCGGGGAGCTGTTTTTT.

This rearrangement joins TRBV29-1 to TRBJ2-6, with D possibly TRBD2 on 6 matching bases. CDR3 length: 13 amino acids. Germline V gives CDR1 SQVTM, CDR2 ANQGSEA. The V end was cut by 6 bases, the J end by 0 bases, with 6 bases between. The chain's CDR3 is CSVRDSGANVLTF. CDR3 DNA sequence: TGCAGCGTGCGGGACTCTGGGGCCAACGTCCTGACTTTC.

DNA of the CDR3: TGTGCCAGCAGTTTTGGCAAGAACACTGAAGCTTTCTTT. This encodes CASSFGKNTEAFF. The V gene is TRBV6-6, the J gene TRBJ1-1; D remains unclear. Germline CDR1 and CDR2: MNHNY and SVGAGI (reference sequence). The CDR3 covers 13 residues. V lost 4 bases and J 1 base, leaving 7 bases between the germline ends.